This T cell receptor (beta chain) was captured by sequencing in a study of blood T cell repertoires in COVID-19. Per the original methods: Nucleated cell counts were estimated from reference gene primer amplification. TCRdb keeps only in-frame clones here, not all; method: immunoSEQ multiplex PCR. V and J calls and clone size follow that table, whereas D and trimming were derived from the DNA. This sample has some 97,000 clones; 70% to 80% occur once, and the top ten carry 9% to 14%. Germline loops: CDR1 KGHDR, CDR2 SFDVKD. The CDR3 contains 15 residues. J gave up 7 bases and V 3 bases, and 7 bases lay outside the gene matches.

The material sequenced was peripheral blood. The TCR sequence derives from a woman in her 70s with acute or convalescent COVID-19. This chain joins TRBV24-1 and TRBJ2-4; 8 bases line up with TRBD1. This CDR3 reads CATSDATGVGNIQYF. The CDR3 nucleotides are TGTGCCACCAGTGATGCGACAGGGGTCGGGAACATTCAGTACTTC.